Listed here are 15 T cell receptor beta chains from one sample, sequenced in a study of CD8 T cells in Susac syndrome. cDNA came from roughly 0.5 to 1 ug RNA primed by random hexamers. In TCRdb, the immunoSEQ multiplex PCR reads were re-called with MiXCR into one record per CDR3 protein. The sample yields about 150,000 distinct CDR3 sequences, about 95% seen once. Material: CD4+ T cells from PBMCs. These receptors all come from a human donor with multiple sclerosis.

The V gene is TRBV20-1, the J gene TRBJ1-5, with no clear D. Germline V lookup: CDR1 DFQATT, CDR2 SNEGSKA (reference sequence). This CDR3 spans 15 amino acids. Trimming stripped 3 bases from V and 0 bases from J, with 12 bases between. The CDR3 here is CSARKSTYSNQPQHF. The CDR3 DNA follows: TGCAGTGCTAGGAAATCAACTTATAGCAATCAGCCCCAGCATTTT.

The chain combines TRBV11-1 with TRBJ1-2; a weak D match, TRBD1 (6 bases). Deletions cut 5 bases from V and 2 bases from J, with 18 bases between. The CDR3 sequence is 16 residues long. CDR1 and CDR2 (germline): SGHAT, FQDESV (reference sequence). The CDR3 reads CASSLGGATGNYGYTF. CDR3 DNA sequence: TGTGCCAGCAGCCTTGGGGGGGCCACAGGGAACTATGGCTACACCTTC.

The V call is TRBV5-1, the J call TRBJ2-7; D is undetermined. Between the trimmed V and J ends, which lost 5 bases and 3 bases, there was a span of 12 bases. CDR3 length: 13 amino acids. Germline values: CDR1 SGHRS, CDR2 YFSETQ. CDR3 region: CASSSRKNYEQYF. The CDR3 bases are TGCGCCAGCAGTTCTAGGAAAAACTACGAGCAGTACTTC. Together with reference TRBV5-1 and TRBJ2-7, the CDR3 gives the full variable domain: KAGVTQTPRYLIKTRGQQVTLSCSPISGHRSVSWYQQTPGQGLQFLFEYFSETQRNKGNFPGRFSGRQFSNSRSEMNVSTLELGDSALYLCASSSRKNYEQYFGPGTRLTVT.

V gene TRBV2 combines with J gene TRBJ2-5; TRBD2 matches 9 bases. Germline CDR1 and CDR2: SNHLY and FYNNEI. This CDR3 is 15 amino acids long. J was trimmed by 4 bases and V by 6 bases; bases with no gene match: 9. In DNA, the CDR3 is TGTGCCAGCAGGGTTTCCCGGCGGGAGGGAGAGACCCAGTACTTC. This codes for CASRVSRREGETQYF.

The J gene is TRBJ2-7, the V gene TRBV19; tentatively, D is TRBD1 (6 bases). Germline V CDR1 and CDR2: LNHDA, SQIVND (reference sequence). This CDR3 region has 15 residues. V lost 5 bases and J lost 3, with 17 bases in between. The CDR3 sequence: CASSSSGHLIYEQYF. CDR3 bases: TGTGCCAGTAGTTCCTCGGGACACCTGATCTACGAGCAGTACTTC.

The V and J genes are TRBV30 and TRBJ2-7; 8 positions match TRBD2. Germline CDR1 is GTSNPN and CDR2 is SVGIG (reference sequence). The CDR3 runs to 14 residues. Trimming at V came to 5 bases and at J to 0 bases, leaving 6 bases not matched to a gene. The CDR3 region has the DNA TGTGCCTGGCGGCGCGGGGGGTCCTCCTACGAGCAGTACTTC. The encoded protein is CAWRRGGSSYEQYF.

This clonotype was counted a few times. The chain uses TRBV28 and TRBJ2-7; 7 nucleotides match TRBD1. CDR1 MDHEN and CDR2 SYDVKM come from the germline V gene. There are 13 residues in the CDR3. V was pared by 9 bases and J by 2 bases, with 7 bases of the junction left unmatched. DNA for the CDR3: TGTGCCAGTCGGGACAGATTAACCTACGAGCAGTACTTC. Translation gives CASRDRLTYEQYF.

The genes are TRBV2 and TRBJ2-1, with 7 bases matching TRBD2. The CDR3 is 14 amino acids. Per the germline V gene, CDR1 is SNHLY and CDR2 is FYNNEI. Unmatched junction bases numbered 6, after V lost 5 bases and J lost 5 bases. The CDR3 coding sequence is TGTGCCAGCAGTTGGCTAGCGGCCAACAATGAGCAGTTCTTC. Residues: CASSWLAANNEQFF.

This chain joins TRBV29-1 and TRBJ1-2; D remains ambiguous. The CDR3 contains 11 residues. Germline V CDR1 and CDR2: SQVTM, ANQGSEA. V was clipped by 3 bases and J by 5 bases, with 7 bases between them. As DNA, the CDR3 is TGCAGCGTTGACTGGGGATATGGCTACACCTTC. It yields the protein CSVDWGYGYTF.

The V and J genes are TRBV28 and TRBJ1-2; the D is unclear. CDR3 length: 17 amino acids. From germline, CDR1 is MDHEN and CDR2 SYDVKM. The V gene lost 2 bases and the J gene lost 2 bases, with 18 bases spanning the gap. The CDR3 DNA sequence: TGTGCCAGCAGTTTAAGGTCCTTTGTACGGATCAACTATGGCTACACCTTC. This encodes CASSLRSFVRINYGYTF.

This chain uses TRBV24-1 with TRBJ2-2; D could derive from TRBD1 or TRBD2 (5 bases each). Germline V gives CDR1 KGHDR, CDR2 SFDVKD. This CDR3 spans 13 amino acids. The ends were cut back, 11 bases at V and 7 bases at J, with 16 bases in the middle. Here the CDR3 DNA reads TGTGCCAGCAGAGCCGGGGCAGTCGGGGAGCTGTTTTTT. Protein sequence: CASRAGAVGELFF.

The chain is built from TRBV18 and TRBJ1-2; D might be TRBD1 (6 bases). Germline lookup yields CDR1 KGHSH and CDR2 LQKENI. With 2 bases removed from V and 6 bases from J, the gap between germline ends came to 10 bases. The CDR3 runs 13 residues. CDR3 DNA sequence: TGTGCCAGCTCACCAAAGGACAGCAATGGCTACACCTTC. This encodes CASSPKDSNGYTF. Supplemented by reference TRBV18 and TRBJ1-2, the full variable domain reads NAGVMQNPRHLVRRRGQEARLRCSPMKGHSHVYWYRQLPEEGLKFMVYLQKENIIDESGMPKERFSAEFPKEGPSILRIQQVVRGDSAAYFCASSPKDSNGYTFGSGTRLTVV.

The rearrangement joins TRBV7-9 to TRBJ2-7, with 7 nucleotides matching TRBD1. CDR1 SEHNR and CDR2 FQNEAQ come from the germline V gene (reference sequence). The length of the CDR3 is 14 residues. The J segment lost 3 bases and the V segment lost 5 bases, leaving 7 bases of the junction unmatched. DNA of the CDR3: TGTGCCAGCAGCCGCACAGGGGATTTCTACGAGCAGTACTTC. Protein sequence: CASSRTGDFYEQYF.

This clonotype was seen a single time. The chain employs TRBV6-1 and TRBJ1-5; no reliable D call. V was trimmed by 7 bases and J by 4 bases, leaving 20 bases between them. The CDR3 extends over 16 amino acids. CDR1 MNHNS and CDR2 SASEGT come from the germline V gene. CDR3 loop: CASMKRTGGKNQPQHF. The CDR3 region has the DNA TGTGCCAGCATGAAGCGAACGGGAGGTAAAAATCAGCCCCAGCATTTT.

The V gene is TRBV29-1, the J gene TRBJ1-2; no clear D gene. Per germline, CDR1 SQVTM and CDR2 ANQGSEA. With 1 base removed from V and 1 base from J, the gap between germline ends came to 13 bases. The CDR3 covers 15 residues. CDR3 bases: TGCAGCGTTGAAGGTGGAGCCGGTGATAACTATGGCTACACCTTC. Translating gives CSVEGGAGDNYGYTF.